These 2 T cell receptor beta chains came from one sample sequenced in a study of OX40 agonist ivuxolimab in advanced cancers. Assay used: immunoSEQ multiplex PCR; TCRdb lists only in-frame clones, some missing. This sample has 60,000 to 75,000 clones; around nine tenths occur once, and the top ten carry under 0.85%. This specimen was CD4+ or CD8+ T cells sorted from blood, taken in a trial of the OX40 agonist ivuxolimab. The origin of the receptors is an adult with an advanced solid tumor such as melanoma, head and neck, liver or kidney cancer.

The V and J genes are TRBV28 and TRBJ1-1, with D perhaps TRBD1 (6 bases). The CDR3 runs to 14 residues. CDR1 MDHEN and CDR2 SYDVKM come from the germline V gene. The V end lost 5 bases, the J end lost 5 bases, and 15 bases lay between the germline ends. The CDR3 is CASSLTGGSTEAFF. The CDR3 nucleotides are TGTGCCAGCAGTCTGACAGGAGGGAGTACTGAAGCTTTCTTT.

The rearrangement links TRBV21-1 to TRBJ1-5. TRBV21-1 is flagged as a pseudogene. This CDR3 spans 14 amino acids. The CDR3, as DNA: TGTGCCAGCTCCAACTGGGGGGGTGATCAGCCCCAGCATTTT. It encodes CASSNWGGDQPQHF.